What follows describes a single T cell receptor beta chain. What it binds is not known. The sample belongs to a study of OX40 agonist ivuxolimab in advanced cancers. Study-wide results and limits: Researchers did not determine the expanded peripheral T cells' antigen specificity. At 0.1 to 3.0 mg/kg and by week 6, CD4+ and CD8+ T cells in the blood had expanded clonally.

The table came from immunoSEQ multiplex PCR; TCRdb's copy has only in-frame clones and leaves some out. Of fewer than 100,000 clones listed, approximately 89% are singletons. J gave up 2 bases and V 4 bases, and 8 bases lay outside the gene matches. Per germline, CDR1 MNHNS and CDR2 SASEGT. The CDR3 is 17 residues long. The starting material was CD4+ or CD8+ T cells sorted from blood, obtained in a trial of the OX40 agonist ivuxolimab. The V gene is TRBV6-1, the J gene TRBJ2-1; 10 bases fit TRBD2. This sequence originates from an adult with an advanced solid tumor such as melanoma, head and neck, liver or kidney cancer. The CDR3 DNA follows: TGTGCCAGCAGTGCCGGCGGAGCGGGAGGGCCCTACAATGAGCAGTTCTTC. Its translation is CASSAGGAGGPYNEQFF.